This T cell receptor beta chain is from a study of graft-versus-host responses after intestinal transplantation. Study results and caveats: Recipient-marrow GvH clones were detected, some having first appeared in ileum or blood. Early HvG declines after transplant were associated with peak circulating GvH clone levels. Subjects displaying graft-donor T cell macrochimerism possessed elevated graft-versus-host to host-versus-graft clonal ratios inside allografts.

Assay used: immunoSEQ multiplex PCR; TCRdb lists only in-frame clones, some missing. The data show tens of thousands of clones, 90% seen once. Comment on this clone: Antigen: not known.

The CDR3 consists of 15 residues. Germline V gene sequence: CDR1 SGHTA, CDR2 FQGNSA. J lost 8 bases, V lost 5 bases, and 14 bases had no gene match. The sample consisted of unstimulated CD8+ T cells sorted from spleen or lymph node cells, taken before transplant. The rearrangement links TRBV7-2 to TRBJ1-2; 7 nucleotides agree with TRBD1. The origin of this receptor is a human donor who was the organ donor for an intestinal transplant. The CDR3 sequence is CASSVQGRKVRGYTF. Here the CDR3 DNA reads TGTGCCAGCAGCGTACAGGGGCGCAAAGTTCGGGGCTACACCTTC.